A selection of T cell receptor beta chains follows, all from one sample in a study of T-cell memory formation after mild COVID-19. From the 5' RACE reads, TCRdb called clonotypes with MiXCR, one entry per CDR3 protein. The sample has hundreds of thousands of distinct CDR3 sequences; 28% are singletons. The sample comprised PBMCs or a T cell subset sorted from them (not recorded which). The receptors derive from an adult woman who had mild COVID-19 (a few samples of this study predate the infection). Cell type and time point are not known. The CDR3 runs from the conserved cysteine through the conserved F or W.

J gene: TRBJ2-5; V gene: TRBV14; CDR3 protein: CASSQVSREETQYF
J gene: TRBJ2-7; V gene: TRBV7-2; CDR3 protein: CASSPGIGVAYEQYF
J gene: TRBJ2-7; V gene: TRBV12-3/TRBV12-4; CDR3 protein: CASSSGLALYEQYF
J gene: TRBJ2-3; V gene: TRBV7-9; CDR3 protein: CASSLGTGISDTQYF
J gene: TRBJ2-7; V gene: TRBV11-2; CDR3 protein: CASSFAELPPYEQYF
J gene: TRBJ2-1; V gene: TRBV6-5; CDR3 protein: CASHSRGPSGGDEQFF
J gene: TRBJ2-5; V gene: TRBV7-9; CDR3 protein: CASSAPPASGYQETQYF
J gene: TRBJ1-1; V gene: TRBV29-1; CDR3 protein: CSVGRTENTEAFF
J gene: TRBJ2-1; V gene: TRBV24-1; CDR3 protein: CATSTGTLFYNEQFF
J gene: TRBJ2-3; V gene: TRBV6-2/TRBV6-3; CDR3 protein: CASSYTSRTDTQYF
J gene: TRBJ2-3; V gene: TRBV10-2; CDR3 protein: CASSGSFSGTGTDTQYF
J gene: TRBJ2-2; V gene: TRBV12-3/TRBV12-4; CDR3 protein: CASRGLAGVYTGELFF
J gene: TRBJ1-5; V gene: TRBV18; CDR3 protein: CASSPQSYQPQHF
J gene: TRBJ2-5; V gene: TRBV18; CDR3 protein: CASSPPGRAKTQYF
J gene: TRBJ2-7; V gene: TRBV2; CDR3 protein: CASSEETSGIYSYEQYF
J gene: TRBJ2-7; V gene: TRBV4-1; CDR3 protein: CASSQVTSNEQYF
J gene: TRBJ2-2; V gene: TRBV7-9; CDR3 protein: CASSLGAGMNTGELFF
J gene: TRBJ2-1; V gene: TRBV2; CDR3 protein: CASSDLGAGAVYEQFF
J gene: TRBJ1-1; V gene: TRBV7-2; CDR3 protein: CASSFKARDTEAFF
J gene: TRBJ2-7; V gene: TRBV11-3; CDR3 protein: CASSLPAAAPREQYF
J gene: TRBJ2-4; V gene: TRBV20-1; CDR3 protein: CSAKGPENIQYF
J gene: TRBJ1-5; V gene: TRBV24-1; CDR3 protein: CATSDPSGSNQPQHF
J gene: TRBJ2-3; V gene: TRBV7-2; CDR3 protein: CASSPSGGSTDTQYF
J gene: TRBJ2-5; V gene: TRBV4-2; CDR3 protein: CASSQATSGGPQETQYF
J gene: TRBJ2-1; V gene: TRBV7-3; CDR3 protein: CASSLGASAYNEQFF
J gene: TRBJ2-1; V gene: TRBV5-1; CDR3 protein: CASSLAAGDNEQFF
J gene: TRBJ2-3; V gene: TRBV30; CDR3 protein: CAWSVTADTQYF
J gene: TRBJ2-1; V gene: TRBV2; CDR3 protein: CASSRLAGAYNEQFF
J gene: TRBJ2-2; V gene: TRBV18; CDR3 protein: CASSPRRGANTGELFF
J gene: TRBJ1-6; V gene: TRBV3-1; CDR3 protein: CASSPQGATNSPLHF
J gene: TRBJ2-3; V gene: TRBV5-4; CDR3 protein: CASSRGQGGTDTQYF
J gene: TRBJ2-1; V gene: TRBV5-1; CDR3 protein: CASSPGDISGGNEQFF
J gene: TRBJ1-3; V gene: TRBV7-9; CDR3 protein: CATRAEDSGNTIYF
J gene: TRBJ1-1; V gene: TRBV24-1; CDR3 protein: CATSGPDSSNTEAFF
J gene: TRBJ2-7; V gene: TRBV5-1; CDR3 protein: CASSQVATYEQYF
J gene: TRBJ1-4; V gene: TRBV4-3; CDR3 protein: CASSQHRGQNEKLFF
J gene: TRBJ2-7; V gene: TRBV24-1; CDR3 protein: CATSDLEASASHEQYF
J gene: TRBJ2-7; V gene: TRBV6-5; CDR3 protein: CASRLIQGAYEQYF
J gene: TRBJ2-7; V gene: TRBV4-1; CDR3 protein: CASSQEGSGVGEQYF
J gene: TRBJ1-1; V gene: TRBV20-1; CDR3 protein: CSAAGTVNTEAFF
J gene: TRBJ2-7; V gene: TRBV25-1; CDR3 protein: CASSETGGLGSYEQYF
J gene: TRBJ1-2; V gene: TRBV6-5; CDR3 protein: CASSYSGLGMANYGYTF
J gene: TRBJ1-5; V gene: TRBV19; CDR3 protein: CASNADRVSNQPQHF
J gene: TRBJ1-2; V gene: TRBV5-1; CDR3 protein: CASSLGETGHYGYTF
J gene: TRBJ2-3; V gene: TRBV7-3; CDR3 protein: CASSLRWSPMADTQYF
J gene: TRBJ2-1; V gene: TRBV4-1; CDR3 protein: CASSHTGRTYNEQFF
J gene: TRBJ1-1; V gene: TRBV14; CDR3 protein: CASSRSDLPLTEAFF
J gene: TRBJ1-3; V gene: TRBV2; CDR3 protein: CASREGFGNTIYF
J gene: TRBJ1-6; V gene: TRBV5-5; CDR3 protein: CASSLGGGDSPLHF
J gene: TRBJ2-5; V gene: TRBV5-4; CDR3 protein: CASSLVGGDGTQYF
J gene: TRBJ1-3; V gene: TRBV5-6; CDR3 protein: CASSLVSSGRTGNTIYF